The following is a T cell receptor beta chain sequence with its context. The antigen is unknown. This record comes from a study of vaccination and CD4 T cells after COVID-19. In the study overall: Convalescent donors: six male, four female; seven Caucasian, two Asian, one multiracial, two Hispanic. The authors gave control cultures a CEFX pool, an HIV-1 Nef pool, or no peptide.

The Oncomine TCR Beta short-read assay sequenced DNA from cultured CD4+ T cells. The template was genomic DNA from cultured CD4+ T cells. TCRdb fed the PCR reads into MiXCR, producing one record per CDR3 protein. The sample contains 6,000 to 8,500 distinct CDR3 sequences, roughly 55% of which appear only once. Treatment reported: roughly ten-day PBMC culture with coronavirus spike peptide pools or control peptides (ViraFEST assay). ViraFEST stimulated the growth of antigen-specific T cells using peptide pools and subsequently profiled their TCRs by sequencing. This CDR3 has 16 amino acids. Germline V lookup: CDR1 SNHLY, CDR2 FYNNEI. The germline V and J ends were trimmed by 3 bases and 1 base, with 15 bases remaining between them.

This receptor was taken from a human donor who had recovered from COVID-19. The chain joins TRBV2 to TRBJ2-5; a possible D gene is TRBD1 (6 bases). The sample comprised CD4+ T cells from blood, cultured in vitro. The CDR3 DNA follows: TGTGCCAGCAGTGAGGGCCCCGGGGACACCCAAGAGACCCAGTACTTC. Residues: CASSEGPGDTQETQYF.